The source of this TCR beta chain is a study of cytotoxic CD8 clonotypes in ibrutinib-treated CLL. General observations from the study: Clonality went higher at ibrutinib response and then dropped back toward baseline at progression.

V shed 1 base, J shed 5 bases, and the junction held 6 bases outside the gene matches. Per germline, CDR1 LNHNV and CDR2 YYDKDF (reference sequence). The CDR3 runs to 17 residues. This clone was seen a single time. The target antigen is unknown. The repertoire was sequenced with immunoSEQ multiplex PCR; TCRdb's copy has only in-frame clones and lacks some. The table shows roughly 150,000 clones, with 70% to 85% occurring only once. This material consisted of PBMCs, taken after 24 months of ibrutinib treatment. This chain connects TRBV15 to TRBJ2-5; the match to TRBD2 covers 14 bases. The sequence was collected from a human donor with chronic lymphocytic leukemia. CDR3 nucleotides: TGTGCCACCAGCAGAGTGACTAGCGGGAGGGCCCGGGAGACCCAGTACTTC. This gives the protein CATSRVTSGRARETQYF.